The 7 T cell receptor beta chains reported below all come from one sample, sequenced in a study of T cell repertoires in cytomegalovirus infection. One entry per CDR3 protein results from TCRdb running MiXCR on the reads. This sample has hundreds of thousands of distinct CDR3 sequences, with approximately 25% found just once. Material: CD8+ T cells from PBMCs. The receptors were sampled from a human donor in good health (CMV status not recorded). Some clones in this sample may be carry-over from other donors' samples.

This clonotype was found many times. V and J are TRBV4-1 and TRBJ1-1; D is possibly TRBD1 (5 bases). CDR1 MGHRA and CDR2 YSYEKL come from the germline V gene. V lost 1 base and J lost 4, with 13 bases in between. CDR3 length equals 15 residues. CDR3 DNA: TGCGCCAGCAGCCAAGGCGGGGGGTCGGTCACTGAAGCTTTCTTT. This codes for CASSQGGGSVTEAFF.

This clonotype was detected only a few times. The chain couples TRBV6-2 or TRBV6-3 to TRBJ2-2, with unresolved D. Trimming pared 7 bases from V and 6 bases from J, leaving 9 bases between. Germline loops: CDR1 MNHEY, CDR2 SVGEGT. The CDR3 contains 12 residues. The CDR3: CASTQDAGELFF. The CDR3, as DNA: TGTGCCAGCACCCAGGATGCCGGGGAGCTGTTTTTT.

This clonotype has ten or more counts. The chain links TRBV28 to TRBJ2-7; perhaps TRBD1 as D (5 bases). Between the trimmed V and J ends, which lost 5 bases and 4 bases, there was a span of 18 bases. Germline CDR1 reads MDHEN; CDR2 reads SYDVKM. This CDR3 has 15 amino acids. The CDR3: CASSDPPGPVYEQYV. CDR3 DNA: TGTGCCAGCAGTGATCCCCCAGGGCCGGTATACGAGCAGTACGTC.

V usage is TRBV7-9 and J usage is TRBJ2-1; a possible D gene is TRBD2 (5 bases). The CDR3 totals 15 residues. V lost 5 bases and J lost 2, with 13 bases in between. Germline-derived CDR1 and CDR2 are SEHNR and FQNEAQ (reference sequence). The CDR3 reads CASSPTGNPYNEQFF. CDR3 sequence (DNA): TGTGCCAGCAGCCCAACGGGGAATCCCTACAATGAGCAGTTCTTC.

This clonotype was counted between two and nine times. The gene calls are TRBV3-1 and TRBJ2-1; TRBD2 matches at 11 bases. Germline CDR1 LGHDT, CDR2 YNNKEL (reference sequence). V lost 5 bases, J lost 5 bases, and 5 bases stayed unmatched. The CDR3 sequence is 15 residues long. The CDR3 is CASSFPTSGDNEQFF. Written as DNA, the CDR3 is TGTGCCAGCAGCTTTCCGACTAGCGGGGACAATGAGCAGTTCTTC.

Concerning this clonotype itself: This could be a read error, since a much larger clone is one nucleotide away. The V gene is TRBV5-5, the J gene TRBJ1-1; D might be TRBD1 (6 bases). The CDR3 is 12 residues long. Germline CDR1 reads SGHKS; CDR2 reads YYEKEE (reference sequence). CDR3 loop: CVSSYRVTEAFF. In DNA form, the CDR3 reads TGTGTCAGCAGCTACAGGGTCACTGAAGCTTTCTTT.

The chain has TRBV6-2 or TRBV6-3 and TRBJ2-7; 10 nucleotides line up with TRBD2. V shed 4 bases, J shed 2 bases, and the junction held 5 bases outside the gene matches. The V gene's germline CDR1 is MNHEY and CDR2 SVGEGT. CDR3 length equals 15 residues. This chain's CDR3 is CASSSLAGDAYEQYV. In DNA form, the CDR3 reads TGTGCCAGCAGTTCCCTAGCGGGGGACGCCTACGAGCAGTACGTC.